The rows below give T cell receptor beta chains drawn from one sample of a study of T cells after yellow fever vaccination. Each CDR3 protein gets one entry after TCRdb re-called the 5' RACE reads with MiXCR. The sample shows about 320,000 distinct CDR3 sequences, around 6.8% of them seen only once. The source was PBMCs, collected approximately 40 days after the first yellow fever vaccination. The source of these receptors is a young man who received the YFV17D yellow fever vaccine. Each CDR3 is given with its conserved first and last residue. Fields, in order: clone size, V gene, D gene, J gene, CDR3 protein, CDR3 DNA. A D gene is named only where the DNA matches it firmly. Not all rows give a size; the values are once, few, many and, for expanded clones, a class.

.,TRBV4-1,.,TRBJ2-7,CASSHSRGAYEQYF,TGCGCCAGCAGCCATTCCAGGGGGGCCTACGAGCAGTACTTC
many,TRBV2,TRBD1,TRBJ2-5,CASSDRTGGRKTQYF,TGTGCCAGCAGTGACAGGACAGGGGGGAGAAAGACCCAGTACTTC
few,TRBV6-1,.,TRBJ2-6,CASSLRGQGANVLTF,TGTGCCAGCAGTCTCCGAGGGCAAGGGGCCAACGTCCTGACTTTC
many,TRBV15,.,TRBJ2-5,CATSRDLGGGETQYF,TGTGCCACCAGCAGAGATCTGGGAGGGGGAGAGACCCAGTACTTC
many,TRBV9,TRBD1,TRBJ2-7,CASSDTLDRSSTYEQYF,TGTGCCAGCAGCGATACTCTGGACAGGAGTAGCACCTACGAGCAGTACTTC
few,TRBV20-1,.,TRBJ2-1,CCARDGGRSSYNEQFF,TGCTGTGCTAGAGATGGGGGCAGAAGCTCCTACAATGAGCAGTTCTTC
few,TRBV6-2/TRBV6-3,.,TRBJ2-6,CASSYHGVAGANVLTF,TGTGCCAGCAGTTACCACGGTGTGGCTGGGGCCAACGTCCTGACTTTC
few,TRBV6-2/TRBV6-3,TRBD2,TRBJ2-1,CASSTLAGGLRNEQFF,TGTGCCAGCAGTACACTAGCGGGGGGGCTCCGCAATGAGCAGTTCTTC
few,TRBV12-3/TRBV12-4,TRBD1,TRBJ2-7,CASSAGTGLYEQYF,TGTGCCAGCAGTGCCGGGACAGGGCTTTACGAGCAGTACTTC
.,TRBV12-3/TRBV12-4,.,TRBJ1-6,CASSPDRTANSPLHF,TGTGCCAGCAGTCCTGACCGGACAGCTAATTCACCCCTCCACTTT
.,TRBV6-2/TRBV6-3,TRBD1,TRBJ2-3,CASSYEQGAADTQYF,TGTGCCAGCAGTTACGAACAGGGGGCTGCCGATACGCAGTATTTT
few,TRBV7-2,TRBD1,TRBJ1-4,CASSLIGGAGHEKLFF,TGTGCCAGCAGCTTAATAGGGGGCGCCGGTCACGAAAAACTGTTTTTT
many,TRBV18,.,TRBJ2-3,CASSSSGDTQYF,TGTGCCAGCTCGTCCTCCGGAGATACGCAGTATTTT
.,TRBV2,TRBD1,TRBJ1-1,CASSYTGVTEAFF,TGTGCCAGCAGTTACACAGGGGTCACTGAAGCTTTCTTT
.,TRBV20-1,.,TRBJ1-1,CSARGQENTEAFF,TGCAGTGCTAGAGGGCAGGAGAACACTGAAGCTTTCTTT
.,TRBV10-3,TRBD2,TRBJ2-1,CAISEERGGRDEQFF,TGTGCCATCAGTGAGGAGCGGGGGGGCCGAGATGAGCAGTTCTTC
.,TRBV2,.,TRBJ2-5,CASSEEWVGETQYF,TGTGCCAGCAGTGAAGAGTGGGTGGGGGAGACCCAGTACTTC
few,TRBV9,TRBD2,TRBJ2-5,CASSVFSGGALETQYF,TGTGCCAGCAGCGTATTCAGCGGGGGGGCCCTAGAGACCCAGTACTTC
many,TRBV4-3,.,TRBJ2-1,CASSQGRAREQFF,TGCGCCAGCAGCCAAGGGCGGGCACGTGAGCAGTTCTTC
few,TRBV12-5,TRBD2,TRBJ2-7,CASGQPLAGLSYEQYF,TGTGCTAGTGGTCAACCACTAGCGGGTCTCTCCTACGAGCAGTACTTC
few,TRBV7-7,.,TRBJ2-1,CASGNRGGEQFF,TGTGCTAGCGGAAACAGGGGTGGTGAGCAGTTCTTC
many,TRBV4-1,TRBD2,TRBJ2-2,CASSQAFRGGRASGELFF,TGCGCCAGCAGCCAAGCCTTCCGGGGGGGCCGGGCAAGCGGGGAGCTGTTTTTT
few,TRBV4-2,.,TRBJ2-3,CASSQAGRGGTDTQYF,TGTGCCAGCAGCCAAGCTGGCAGGGGGGGCACAGATACGCAGTATTTT
.,TRBV4-2,.,TRBJ2-5,CASSQVPSGAGQETQYF,TGTGCCAGCAGCCAAGTTCCCTCCGGAGCAGGACAAGAGACCCAGTACTTC
.,TRBV20-1,.,TRBJ2-5,CSAREQGQETQYF,TGCAGTGCTAGAGAGCAGGGTCAAGAGACCCAGTACTTC
few,TRBV5-6,.,TRBJ2-7,CASSQLTVSYEQYF,TGTGCCAGCAGCCAGCTTACAGTTTCCTACGAGCAGTACTTC
.,TRBV5-1,.,TRBJ1-6,CASSPWAYNSPLHF,TGCGCCAGCAGCCCCTGGGCCTATAATTCACCCCTCCACTTT
many,TRBV5-1,.,TRBJ2-2,CASSFGRAGELFF,TGCGCCAGCAGCTTCGGTCGGGCCGGGGAGCTGTTTTTT
.,TRBV9,.,TRBJ1-1,CASSVWQNTEAFF,TGTGCCAGCAGCGTATGGCAGAACACTGAAGCTTTCTTT
few,TRBV6-5,.,TRBJ1-1,CACWGNTEAFF,TGTGCCTGCTGGGGTAACACTGAAGCTTTCTTT
few,TRBV12-3/TRBV12-4,TRBD2,TRBJ2-2,CASSGTSGTNTGELFF,TGTGCCAGCAGCGGGACTAGCGGTACCAACACCGGGGAGCTGTTTTTT
.,TRBV20-1,.,TRBJ2-1,CSATDQPYTEQFF,TGCAGTGCTACTGACCAGCCTTACACTGAGCAGTTCTTC
.,TRBV27,.,TRBJ2-7,CASRETFTYEQYF,TGTGCCAGCAGGGAGACATTTACCTACGAGCAGTACTTC
few,TRBV5-6,TRBD1,TRBJ1-2,CASSVRDSPYGYTF,TGTGCCAGCAGCGTCCGGGACAGCCCTTATGGCTACACCTTC
few,TRBV5-1,TRBD2,TRBJ2-1,CASTTSGAYNEQFF,TGCGCCAGCACGACTAGCGGAGCCTACAATGAGCAGTTCTTC
many,TRBV13,.,TRBJ1-6,CASSLGGRNSPLHF,TGTGCCAGCAGCTTAGGGGGTAGGAATTCACCCCTCCACTTT
many,TRBV5-1,TRBD2,TRBJ2-3,CASSSGLAGATDTQYF,TGCGCCAGCAGCTCGGGACTAGCAGGAGCTACAGATACGCAGTATTTT
many,TRBV7-2,.,TRBJ2-5,CASSFPEAVQETQYF,TGTGCCAGCAGCTTCCCTGAGGCCGTACAAGAGACCCAGTACTTC
many,TRBV7-3,TRBD2,TRBJ2-2,CASSFGGGNTGELFF,TGTGCCAGCAGCTTCGGGGGGGGAAACACCGGGGAGCTGTTTTTT
.,TRBV28,.,TRBJ1-4,CASSLPGVSVKQFF,TGTGCCAGCAGCCTCCCAGGGGTTAGTGTAAAACAGTTTTTT
many,TRBV12-3/TRBV12-4,TRBD2,TRBJ2-4,CASLPGLAGGGNIQYF,TGTGCCAGCCTACCGGGACTAGCGGGGGGGGGAAACATTCAGTACTTC
few,TRBV4-3,.,TRBJ2-2,CASSQDNIQGSTGELFF,TGCGCCAGCAGCCAAGATAATATCCAGGGGAGTACCGGGGAGCTGTTTTTT
many,TRBV7-9,TRBD2,TRBJ2-4,CASTPGGDIQYF,TGTGCCAGCACCCCGGGGGGGGACATTCAGTACTTC
.,TRBV16,.,TRBJ1-1,CASSQSGRGAFF,TGTGCCAGCAGCCAATCCGGCAGGGGAGCTTTCTTT
.,TRBV7-3,TRBD2,TRBJ2-5,CASSFLAGGRETQYF,TGTGCCAGCAGTTTTTTAGCGGGGGGGCGAGAGACCCAGTACTTC
.,TRBV10-3,.,TRBJ2-1,CAISPRFLYRVSYNEQFF,TGTGCCATCAGCCCCAGGTTCCTCTACAGGGTCTCCTACAATGAGCAGTTCTTC
.,TRBV18,TRBD2,TRBJ2-1,CASSQKLAGDNEQFF,TGTGCCAGCTCACAAAAACTAGCGGGGGACAATGAGCAGTTCTTC
many,TRBV5-1,.,TRBJ2-2,CASKFIGELFF,TGCGCCAGCAAATTCATCGGGGAGCTGTTTTTT
.,TRBV4-3,TRBD1,TRBJ2-2,CASSLIYRGQGGELFF,TGCGCCAGCAGCCTTATCTACAGGGGGCAAGGCGGGGAGCTGTTTTTT
few,TRBV18,.,TRBJ1-2,CASSMGTNYGYTF,TGTGCCAGCTCAATGGGAACTAACTATGGCTACACCTTC
.,TRBV12-3/TRBV12-4,TRBD1,TRBJ2-5,CASSTGTGSETQYF,TGTGCCAGCAGTACCGGGACAGGGTCGGAGACCCAGTACTTC
.,TRBV19,.,TRBJ2-1,CASSYRTSLYNEQFF,TGTGCCAGTAGTTATAGGACGTCCCTATACAATGAGCAGTTCTTC
many,TRBV5-1,.,TRBJ2-1,CASSILPEGHNEQFF,TGCGCCAGCAGCATCCTACCAGAGGGTCACAATGAGCAGTTCTTC
.,TRBV6-5,.,TRBJ1-2,CASSYKVAGAINYGYTF,TGTGCCAGCAGTTACAAAGTCGCAGGGGCAATTAACTATGGCTACACCTTC
.,TRBV20-1,.,TRBJ2-1,CSARDPGTYNEQFF,TGCAGTGCTAGAGACCCTGGCACCTACAATGAGCAGTTCTTC
many,TRBV20-1,.,TRBJ1-3,CSASWVSGNTIYF,TGCAGTGCTAGCTGGGTCAGCGGAAACACCATATATTTT
many,TRBV12-3/TRBV12-4,.,TRBJ1-2,CASSRDVGYTF,TGTGCCAGCAGCCGGGACGTCGGCTACACCTTC
many,TRBV27,TRBD2,TRBJ2-5,CASSFHKLAGRPETQYF,TGTGCCAGCAGTTTCCACAAACTAGCGGGACGGCCTGAGACCCAGTACTTC
many,TRBV12-3/TRBV12-4,TRBD2,TRBJ2-1,CASRPTSGGPLYNEQFF,TGTGCCAGCAGGCCGACTAGCGGGGGTCCCCTTTACAATGAGCAGTTCTTC